A selection of T cell receptor beta chains follows, all from one sample in a study of CD8+ T cells in alopecia areata. Profiled with immunoSEQ multiplex PCR; TCRdb holds only in-frame clones, not every one. The table shows about 140,000 clones, with 82% occurring only once. This material consisted of CD8+ T cells sorted from blood, taken at week 4, from a patient treated with tofacitinib. The receptors shown here come from a human donor with alopecia areata. Each CDR3 is given with its conserved first and last residue. Size is stated for part of the rows, as once, few or many counts, or as a class when the clone is expanded.

clone_size v_call cdr3_aa
. TRBV23-1 CASSQNGDPNTGELFF
. TRBV7-8 CASSRIAGLAYEQYF
. TRBV5-1 CASRPGLNPGTDTQYF
. TRBV19 CASSIPGTGMTGELFF
. TRBV7-9 CASSPPGGDYGYTF
. TRBV6-6 CATLNKPHEQYF
. TRBV29-1 CSVETPGSNEQYF
. TRBV4-1 CASSSEGNTGELFF
few TRBV29-1 CSVAGVTGIHTDTQYF
. TRBV6-5 CASSPRGGDYGYTF
. TRBV4-1 CASSQETATNQPQHF
. TRBV10-2 CASSDHPDVLTF
. TRBV7-6 CASSFGLGAGETQYF
. TRBV29-1 CSVVSGLSYEQYF
. TRBV18 CASSLRDRVRSPLHF
few TRBV19 CASSREPNTGELFF
. TRBV7-6 CASSLIAGEYNEQFF
. TRBV27 CASSLALGDTQYF
many TRBV7-8 CASSPGGAGNTDTQYF
. TRBV7-2 CASSLDGGDHSYEQYF
. TRBV5-1 CASSWDRVDTQYF
. TRBV30 CAWRAAAGAGELFF
. TRBV4-1 CASSQAATGGDTQYF
. TRBV4-1 CASSLREGTYEQYF
. TRBV13 CASSSYSEGKTFF
. TRBV7-6 CASSLSSYNEQFF
. TRBV6-5 CASTQPGQYNEQFF
. TRBV27 CASSPTPGQTASYEQYF
. TRBV4-1 CASSFRQATNEKLFF
. TRBV27 CASSLSSGLNPLNEQYF
once TRBV7-9 CASSRTQGVNTEAFF
. TRBV29-1 CSVTVTGELFF
. TRBV6-5 CASRSRDYSYEQYF
once TRBV7-2 CASSSVVPLAGEAYNEQFF
. TRBV4-3 CASSQEGFGRNEQYF
. TRBV4-1 CASSLRQAGEAFF
. TRBV7-9 CASSLVSLNTEAFF
. TRBV2 CARGDRLSYEQYF
. TRBV30 CAWSLNSYEQYF
. TRBV25-1 CASSHQSHEQFF
. TRBV5-4 CASSLERGILQETQYF
many TRBV4-1 CASSQEPGILSYEQYF
. TRBV6-1 CASSGRLAGDNEQFF
. TRBV5-4 CASSLKTVNSEAFF
once TRBV30 CAWDRAGTEAFF
. TRBV6-5 CASSYGISYEQYF
. TRBV5-4 CASSLFIGETQYF
few TRBV4-1 CASSQGTGPSYEQYF
. TRBV6-5 CASSYSNRGLEQYF
. TRBV2 CASSERLISYNEQFF